This T cell receptor (beta chain) was obtained from a study of T cell changes during pregnancy in multiple sclerosis. Measured with immunoSEQ multiplex PCR; TCRdb has only the in-frame clones, and not every one. Of some 60,000 clones detected, 93% appear once; the ten largest clones hold more than 1.5%. The V segment lost 1 base and the J segment 4 bases; nucleotides outside the gene matches: 4. The CDR3 is 15 residues long. In germline, CDR1 is KGHSH, CDR2 LQKENI. This sequence joins TRBV18 and TRBJ2-1; 7 bases fit TRBD2. Sequences were derived from peripheral blood, sampled after pregnancy. The clonotype was recovered from a female donor with multiple sclerosis, enrolled in a pregnancy study. CDR3 nucleotides: TGTGCCAGCTCACCACTGGCTAGCGGTTACAATGAGCAGTTCTTC. This gives the protein CASSPLASGYNEQFF.